The next 10 T cell receptor beta chains were all read from a single sample in a study of T cell repertoires in cytomegalovirus infection. Their antigen targets remain unknown. TCRdb reprocessed the reads via MiXCR and lists one record per CDR3 protein. Of approximately 910,000 distinct CDR3 sequences in the sample, 31% are singletons; the top ten hold over 12%. Source: cultured CD8+ T cells from PBMCs, taken from culture after CMV antigen stimulation. The receptors stem from a human donor in good health (CMV status not recorded). Some clones in this sample may be carry-over from other donors' samples.

This clonotype was recorded many times. The rearrangement joins TRBV5-6 to TRBJ2-1; unclear D gene. This CDR3 is 12 amino acids long. The germline CDR1 and CDR2 sequences are SGHDT and YYEEEE. V lost 0 bases to trimming and J lost 7 bases, with 5 bases between them. This chain's CDR3 is CASSLVTNEQFF. The CDR3 DNA reads TGTGCCAGCAGCTTGGTGACTAATGAGCAGTTCTTC.

This sequence joins TRBV6-2 or TRBV6-3 and TRBJ2-2, with D perhaps TRBD2 (5 bases). There are 19 residues in the CDR3. The germline gives CDR1 MNHEY, CDR2 SVGEGT. V gave up 2 bases and J gave up 1 base, with 20 bases separating them. Here the CDR3 reads CASSYPLPPRGGNTGELFF. CDR3 in DNA: TGTGCCAGCAGTTACCCACTCCCCCCCCGAGGAGGGAACACCGGGGAGCTGTTTTTT.

This clonotype was seen many times. The chain has TRBV7-2 and TRBJ2-7, with D perhaps matching TRBD1 (7 bases). This CDR3 contains 16 residues. Germline loops: CDR1 SGHTA, CDR2 FQGNSA. Trimming removed 2 bases from V and 1 base from J, with 15 bases in between. The CDR3 sequence is CASSLPGDRESYEQYF. CDR3 in DNA: TGTGCCAGCAGCTTACCGGGAGACAGGGAATCCTACGAGCAGTACTTC.

This clonotype was detected once. A much bigger clone sits one base away, suggesting this may be a read error. The chain employs TRBV11-3 and TRBJ2-2, with no clear D. The germline gives CDR1 SGHNT, CDR2 YENEEA. The CDR3 runs 12 residues. Trimming shortened V by 5 bases and J by 6 bases, and 7 bases separated the two germline ends. The CDR3 protein is CASSPKPGELFF. The DNA of the CDR3 is TGTGCCAGCAGCCCTAAACCCGGGGAGCTGTTTTTT.

This sequence joins TRBV11-2 and TRBJ1-5, with 10 bases lining up with TRBD1. The CDR3 is 22 amino acids. Germline V gene lookup returns CDR1 SGHAT and CDR2 FQNNGV. Trimming took 5 bases from V and 0 from J; bases not matched to a gene: 22. CDR3 amino acids: CASSTLSGRDRGPLNSNQPQHF. The DNA for the CDR3 is TGTGCCAGCAGCACTCTCTCTGGCCGGGACAGGGGACCCCTTAATAGCAATCAGCCCCAGCATTTT.

V gene TRBV6-2 or TRBV6-3 combines with J gene TRBJ2-1; 7 nucleotides agree with TRBD1. Germline V gene lookup returns CDR1 MNHEY and CDR2 SVGEGT. Losses at the gene ends were 6 bases for V and 6 bases for J; bases not matched to a gene: 5. The CDR3 covers 13 residues. CDR3 DNA: TGTGCCAGCAGGTGGGACAGTCTCAATGAGCAGTTCTTC. This sequence encodes CASRWDSLNEQFF.

This clonotype appeared once. This may come from a read error, since a much larger clone is one base off. This chain uses TRBV7-3 with TRBJ1-2, with D unclear. The CDR3 covers 15 residues. Germline values: CDR1 SGHTA, CDR2 FQGTGA. The germline V and J ends were trimmed by 2 bases and 4 bases, with 14 bases remaining between them. This CDR3 is CASSLWTDRLYGYTF. The DNA for the CDR3 is TGTGCCAGCAGCTTATGGACCGATCGTCTCTATGGCTACACCTTC.

The rearrangement uses TRBV7-6 and TRBJ2-1, with TRBD2 matching over 7 bases. V shed 2 bases, J shed 4 bases, and the junction held 8 bases outside the gene matches. Germline V CDR1 and CDR2: SGHVS, FNYEAQ. The CDR3 is 16 amino acids. Here the CDR3 DNA reads TGTGCCAGCAGCTTATCGCAGGGAGGGGAATACAATGAGCAGTTCTTC. It translates to CASSLSQGGEYNEQFF.

The genes are TRBV6-5 and TRBJ1-1; D might be TRBD1 (5 bases). Between the trimmed V and J ends, which lost 10 bases and 11 bases, there was a span of 32 bases. The CDR3 length is 16 residues. Germline CDR1 is MNHEY and CDR2 is SVGAGI. Written as DNA, the CDR3 is TGTGCCAACAGACCACGCAGGGAAGGAAGGCCCATCGATGCTTTCTTT. Amino acid sequence: CANRPRREGRPIDAFF.

This clonotype was found once. The V gene is TRBV6-5, the J gene TRBJ2-5; D may be TRBD1 or TRBD2 (5 bases each). CDR3 length: 15 amino acids. The germline CDR1 and CDR2 sequences are MNHEY and SVGAGI. V lost 0 bases and J lost 5, with 13 bases in between. The CDR3 coding sequence is TGTGCCAGCAGTTACTCGTCTTGGGACGGCGAGACCCAGTACTTC. Translation gives CASSYSSWDGETQYF.